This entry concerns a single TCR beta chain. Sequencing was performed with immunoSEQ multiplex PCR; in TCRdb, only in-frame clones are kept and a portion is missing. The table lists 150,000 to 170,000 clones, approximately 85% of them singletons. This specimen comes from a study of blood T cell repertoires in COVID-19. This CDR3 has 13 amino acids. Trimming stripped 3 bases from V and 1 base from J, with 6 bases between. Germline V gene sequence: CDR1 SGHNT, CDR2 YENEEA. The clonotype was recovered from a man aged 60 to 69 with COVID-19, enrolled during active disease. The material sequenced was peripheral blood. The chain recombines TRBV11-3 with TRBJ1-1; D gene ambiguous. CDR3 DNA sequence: TGTGCCAGCAGCTTGGGCAGGAACACTGAAGCTTTCTTT. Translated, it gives CASSLGRNTEAFF.